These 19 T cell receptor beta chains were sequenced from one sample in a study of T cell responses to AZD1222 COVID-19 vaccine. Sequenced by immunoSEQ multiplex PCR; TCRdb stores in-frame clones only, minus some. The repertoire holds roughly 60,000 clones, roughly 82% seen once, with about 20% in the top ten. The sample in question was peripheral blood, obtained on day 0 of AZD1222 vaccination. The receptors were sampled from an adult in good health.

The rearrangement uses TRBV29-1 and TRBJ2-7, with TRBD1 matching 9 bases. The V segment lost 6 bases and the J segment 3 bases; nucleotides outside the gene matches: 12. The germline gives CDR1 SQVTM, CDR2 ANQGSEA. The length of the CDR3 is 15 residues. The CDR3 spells CSVAALLDRGYEQYF. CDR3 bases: TGCAGCGTCGCCGCCCTGCTGGACAGGGGCTACGAGCAGTACTTC.

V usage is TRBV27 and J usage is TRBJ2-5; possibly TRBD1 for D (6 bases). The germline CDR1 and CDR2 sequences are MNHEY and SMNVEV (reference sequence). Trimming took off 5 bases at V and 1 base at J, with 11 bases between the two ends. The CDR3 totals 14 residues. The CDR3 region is CASSPWTAQETQYF. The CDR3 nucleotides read TGTGCCAGCAGTCCCTGGACAGCCCAAGAGACCCAGTACTTC.

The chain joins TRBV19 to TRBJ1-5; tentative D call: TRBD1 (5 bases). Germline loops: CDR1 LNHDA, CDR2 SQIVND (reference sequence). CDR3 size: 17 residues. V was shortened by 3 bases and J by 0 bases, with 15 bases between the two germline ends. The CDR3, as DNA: TGTGCCAGTAGTATCGGGACCCCTAGGTATAGCAATCAGCCCCAGCATTTT. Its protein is CASSIGTPRYSNQPQHF.

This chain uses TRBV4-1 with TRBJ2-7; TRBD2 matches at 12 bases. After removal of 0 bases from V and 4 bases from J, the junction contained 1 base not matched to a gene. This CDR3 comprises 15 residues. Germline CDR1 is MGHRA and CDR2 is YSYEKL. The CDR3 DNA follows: TGCGCCAGCAGCCAAGATACTAGCGGGGGGTACGAGCAGTACTTC. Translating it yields CASSQDTSGGYEQYF.

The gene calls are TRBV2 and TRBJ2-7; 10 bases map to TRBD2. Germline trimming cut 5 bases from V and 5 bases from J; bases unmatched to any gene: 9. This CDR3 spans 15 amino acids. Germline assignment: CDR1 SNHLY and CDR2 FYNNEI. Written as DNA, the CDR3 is TGTGCCAGCAGTCCCGGGACTAGCGTCGTCCACGAGCAGTACTTC. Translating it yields CASSPGTSVVHEQYF. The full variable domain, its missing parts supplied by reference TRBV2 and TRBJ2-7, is EPEVTQTPSHQVTQMGQEVILRCVPISNHLYFYWYRQILGQKVEFLVSFYNNEISEKSEIFDDQFSVERPDGSNFTLKIRSTKLEDSAMYFCASSPGTSVVHEQYFGPGTRLTVT.

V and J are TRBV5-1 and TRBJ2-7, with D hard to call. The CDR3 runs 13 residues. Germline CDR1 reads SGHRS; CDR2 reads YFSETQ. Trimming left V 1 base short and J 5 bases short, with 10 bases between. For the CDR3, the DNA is TGCGCCAGCAGCTTGAGTAGTACCAACGAGCAGTACTTC. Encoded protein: CASSLSSTNEQYF.

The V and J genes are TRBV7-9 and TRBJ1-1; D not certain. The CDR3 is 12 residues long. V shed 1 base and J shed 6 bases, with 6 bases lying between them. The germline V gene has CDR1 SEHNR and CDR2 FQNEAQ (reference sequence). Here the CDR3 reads CASSLEFSEAFF. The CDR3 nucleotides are TGTGCCAGCAGCTTAGAATTTTCTGAAGCTTTCTTT.

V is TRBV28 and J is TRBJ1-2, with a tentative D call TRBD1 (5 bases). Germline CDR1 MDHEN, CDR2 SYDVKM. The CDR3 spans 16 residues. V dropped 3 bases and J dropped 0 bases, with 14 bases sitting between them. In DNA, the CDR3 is TGTGCCAGCAGTTTGTACCAGGGCCTAGCTAACTATGGCTACACCTTC. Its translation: CASSLYQGLANYGYTF.

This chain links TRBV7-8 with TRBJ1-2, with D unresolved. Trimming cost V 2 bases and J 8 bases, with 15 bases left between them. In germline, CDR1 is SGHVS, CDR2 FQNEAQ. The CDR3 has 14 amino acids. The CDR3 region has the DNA TGTGCCAGCAGCTTATTGGAGGGTATCGAGGGCTACACCTTC. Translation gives CASSLLEGIEGYTF. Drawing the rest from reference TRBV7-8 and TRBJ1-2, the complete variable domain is GAGVSQSPRYKVAKRGQDVALRCDPISGHVSLFWYQQALGQGPEFLTYFQNEAQLDKSGLPSDRFFAERPEGSVSTLKIQRTQQEDSAVYLCASSLLEGIEGYTFGSGTRLTVV.

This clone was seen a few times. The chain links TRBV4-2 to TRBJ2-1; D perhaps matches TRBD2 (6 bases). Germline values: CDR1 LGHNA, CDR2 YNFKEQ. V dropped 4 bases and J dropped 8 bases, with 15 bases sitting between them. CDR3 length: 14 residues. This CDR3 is CASSPRPSVHEQFF. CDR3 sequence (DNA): TGTGCCAGCAGCCCAAGGCCTAGCGTCCATGAGCAGTTCTTC.

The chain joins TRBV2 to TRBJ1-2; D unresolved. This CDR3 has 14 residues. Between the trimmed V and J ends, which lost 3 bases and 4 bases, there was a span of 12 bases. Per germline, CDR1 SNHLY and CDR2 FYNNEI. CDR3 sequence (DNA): TGTGCCAGCAGTGAGTCGAGGCTTCTCTATGGCTACACCTTC. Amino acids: CASSESRLLYGYTF.

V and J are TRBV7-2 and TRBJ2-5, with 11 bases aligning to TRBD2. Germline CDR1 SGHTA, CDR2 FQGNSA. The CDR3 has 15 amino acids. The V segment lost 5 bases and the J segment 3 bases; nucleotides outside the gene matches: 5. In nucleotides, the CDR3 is TGTGCCAGCAGCAGGGATAGCGGGAGGGAAGAGACCCAGTACTTC. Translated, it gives CASSRDSGREETQYF.

The CDR3 spells CASSLGTSGNEQFF. The CDR3 bases are TGCGCCAGCAGCTTGGGGACTAGCGGGAATGAGCAGTTCTTC. The genes are TRBV5-1 and TRBJ2-1; 11 nucleotides line up with TRBD2. This CDR3 region has 14 residues. Germline values: CDR1 SGHRS, CDR2 YFSETQ. The V gene end was trimmed by 0 bases and the J gene end by 7 bases; junction bases not matched to a gene: 0.

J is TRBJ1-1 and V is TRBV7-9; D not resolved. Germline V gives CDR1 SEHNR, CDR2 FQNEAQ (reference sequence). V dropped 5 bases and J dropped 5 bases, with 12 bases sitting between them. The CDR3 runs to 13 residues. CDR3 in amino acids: CASSPFPATEAFF. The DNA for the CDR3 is TGTGCCAGCAGCCCTTTCCCCGCAACTGAAGCTTTCTTT.

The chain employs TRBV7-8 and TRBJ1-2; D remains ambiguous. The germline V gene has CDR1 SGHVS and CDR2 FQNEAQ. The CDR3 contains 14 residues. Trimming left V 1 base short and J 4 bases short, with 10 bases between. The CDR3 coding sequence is TGTGCCAGCAGCTTAGGTGGCAAGTTCTATGGCTACACCTTC. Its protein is CASSLGGKFYGYTF.

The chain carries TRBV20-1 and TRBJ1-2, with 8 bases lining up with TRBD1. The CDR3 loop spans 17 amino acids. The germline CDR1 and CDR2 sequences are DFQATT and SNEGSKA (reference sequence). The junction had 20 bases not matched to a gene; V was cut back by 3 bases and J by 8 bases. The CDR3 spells CSASNRGTSKWPGGYTF. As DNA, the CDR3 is TGCAGTGCTAGTAACAGGGGGACCTCAAAATGGCCGGGAGGCTACACCTTC.

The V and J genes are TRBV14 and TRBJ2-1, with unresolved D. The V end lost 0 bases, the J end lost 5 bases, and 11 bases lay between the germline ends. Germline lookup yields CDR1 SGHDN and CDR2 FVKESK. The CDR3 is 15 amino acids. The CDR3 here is CASSQDIFSDNEQFF. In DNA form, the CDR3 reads TGTGCCAGCAGCCAAGATATTTTTAGTGACAATGAGCAGTTCTTC.

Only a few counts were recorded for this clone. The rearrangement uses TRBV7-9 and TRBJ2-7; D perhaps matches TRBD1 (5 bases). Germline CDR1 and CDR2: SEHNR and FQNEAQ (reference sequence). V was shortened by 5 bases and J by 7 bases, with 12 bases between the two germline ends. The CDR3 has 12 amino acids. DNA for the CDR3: TGTGCCAGCAGCGCCCTTGACAGAGAGCAGTACGTC. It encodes CASSALDREQYV.

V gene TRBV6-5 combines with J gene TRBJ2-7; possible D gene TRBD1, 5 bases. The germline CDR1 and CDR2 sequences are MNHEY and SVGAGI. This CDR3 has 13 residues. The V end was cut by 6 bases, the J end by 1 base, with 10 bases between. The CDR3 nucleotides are TGTGCCAGCAGGACGGCAGGGTCCTACGAGCAGTACTTC. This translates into CASRTAGSYEQYF.